The 32 T cell receptor beta chains listed next were all sequenced from one sample in a study of liver allograft versus peripheral blood T cells. Study details: Comparisons were made between T cell receptor repertoires found in transplanted livers and those circulating in recipients' peripheral blood.

MiXCR, run by TCRdb on the reads, gives a single entry per CDR3 protein. Of 3,000 to 4,000 distinct CDR3 sequences listed, approximately 15% are singletons. These receptors originate from a human patient who had a liver transplant. Some T cells may have come from the graft donor.

This clonotype was seen many times. The V call is TRBV7-9, the J call TRBJ1-5; D gene unclear. Trimming took off 2 bases at V and 5 bases at J, with 10 bases between the two ends. The CDR3 is made up of 14 amino acids. Germline V gene sequence: CDR1 SEHNR, CDR2 FQNEAQ (reference sequence). CDR3 nucleotides: TGTGCCAGCAGCTTATGGAATTCCGATCAGCCCCAGCATTTT. It yields the protein CASSLWNSDQPQHF.

By its share, this clonotype is medium-sized. The chain is built from TRBV6-1 and TRBJ1-1; D is perhaps TRBD1 (6 bases). From germline, CDR1 is MNHNS and CDR2 SASEGT. The CDR3 spans 13 residues. CDR3 in amino acids: CAINPGDRTEAFF. The CDR3 region has the DNA TGTGCGATTAATCCAGGGGATCGAACTGAAGCTTTCTTT.

This clonotype is termed medium-sized (0.01 to 0.1%). The CDR3 here is CATQGGPETSGYTF. The CDR3 DNA follows: TGTGCCACCCAGGGGGGACCAGAAACGAGTGGCTACACCTTC. The rearrangement links TRBV28 to TRBJ1-2, with 7 bases lining up with TRBD1. The CDR3 has 14 residues. Germline V gives CDR1 MDHEN, CDR2 SYDVKM. The junction had 15 bases not matched to a gene; V was cut back by 10 bases and J by 7 bases.

Note on this clonotype: A far larger clone is only one base removed, so a read error is likely. CDR3 nucleotides: TGTGCCAGCAGTTACGACCCCGGGGGGGGGAACACTGAAGCTTTCTTT. Protein product: CASSYDPGGGNTEAFF. V usage is TRBV6-1 and J usage is TRBJ1-1, with a weak D call TRBD1 (5 bases). The CDR3 runs 16 residues. CDR1 and CDR2 (germline): MNHNS, SASEGT. V was pared by 5 bases and J by 1 base, with 17 bases between.

This clonotype has more than one count but fewer than ten. This rearrangement joins TRBV25-1 to TRBJ1-3; D not certain. The CDR3 runs 12 residues. V dropped 4 bases and J dropped 7 bases, with 8 bases sitting between them. In germline, CDR1 is MGHDK, CDR2 SYGVNS. The DNA of the CDR3 is TGTGCCAGCAGTGGCGGGGTGAACACCATATATTTT. Residues: CASSGGVNTIYF. Full variable domain (remainder filled in from reference TRBV25-1 and TRBJ1-3): EADIYQTPRYLVIGTGKKITLECSQTMGHDKMYWYQQDPGMELHLIHYSYGVNSTEKGDLSSESTVSRIRTEHFPLTLESARPSHTSQYLCASSGGVNTIYFGEGSWLTVV.

This clonotype turned up a few times. The V and J genes are TRBV20-1 and TRBJ2-5; D gene ambiguous. CDR3 length equals 12 residues. Per the germline V gene, CDR1 is DFQATT and CDR2 is SNEGSKA (reference sequence). Trimming left V 3 bases short and J 2 bases short, with 7 bases between. The CDR3 DNA reads as TGCAGTGCTAGCTATCTTCAAGAGACCCAGTACTTC. Translating gives CSASYLQETQYF.

The gene calls are TRBV6-6 and TRBJ2-7; D is perhaps TRBD2 (6 bases). Germline CDR1 and CDR2: MNHNY and SVGAGI (reference sequence). The CDR3 has 15 amino acids. Trimming left V 6 bases short and J 1 base short, with 16 bases between. The CDR3 sequence: CASSPFAGSSYEQYF. The CDR3 bases are TGTGCCAGCAGCCCCTTTGCGGGGAGTTCCTACGAGCAGTACTTC.

By proportion, this clonotype is medium-sized. The V gene is TRBV30, the J gene TRBJ2-6; TRBD1 might be the D (6 bases). Trimming stripped 2 bases from V and 0 bases from J, with 11 bases between. The CDR3 is made up of 16 amino acids. Germline CDR1 is GTSNPN and CDR2 is SVGIG (reference sequence). In nucleotides, the CDR3 is TGTGCCTGGAGTTGGGGGCGGAGCTCTGGGGCCAACGTCCTGACTTTC. Translated: CAWSWGRSSGANVLTF.

Sample share makes this clonotype medium-sized. V usage is TRBV6-5 and J usage is TRBJ2-7; D unclear. Trimming took 4 bases from V and 4 from J, leaving 5 bases between them. There are 11 residues in the CDR3. Germline lookup yields CDR1 MNHEY and CDR2 SVGAGI. The CDR3, as DNA: TGTGCCAGCAGTTGGGGATACGAGCAGTACTTC. Translation gives CASSWGYEQYF.

The sample holds one count of this clonotype. The genes are TRBV7-3 and TRBJ2-7; 8 nucleotides line up with TRBD1. Germline V CDR1 and CDR2: SGHTA, FQGTGA. Losses at the gene ends were 2 bases for V and 4 bases for J; bases not matched to a gene: 4. The CDR3 is made up of 14 amino acids. CDR3 loop: CASSLSGGVYEQYF. The CDR3 DNA sequence: TGTGCCAGCAGCTTATCAGGGGGCGTATACGAGCAGTACTTC.

This clonotype occurred once. A much more abundant neighbour one base away suggests this may be a read error. The CDR3 does not end in the conserved phenylalanine or tryptophan, so this is likely a read error. The chain employs TRBV28 and TRBJ2-7; D may be TRBD1 or TRBD2 (5 bases each). This CDR3 is built from 11 residues. Germline CDR1 and CDR2: MDHEN and SYDVKM. V was shortened by 8 bases and J by 3 bases, with 8 bases between the two germline ends. CDR3: CASLGDYEQYL. CDR3 coding DNA: TGTGCCAGCCTGGGGGACTACGAGCAGTACTTG.

By share of the sample, this clonotype is large. The V gene is TRBV13, the J gene TRBJ2-2, with TRBD1 identical over 7 bases. The CDR3 runs 14 residues. The germline V gene encodes CDR1 PRHDT and CDR2 FYEKMQ (reference sequence). J lost 0 bases, V lost 10 bases, and 5 bases had no gene match. DNA for the CDR3: TGTGCCACCACAGGGGCGACGAACACCGGGGAGCTGTTTTTT. As protein: CATTGATNTGELFF. The full variable domain, with the rest looked up from reference TRBV13 and TRBJ2-2, is AAGVIQSPRHLIKEKRETATLKCYPIPRHDTVYWYQQGPGQDPQFLISFYEKMQSDKGSIPDRFSAQQFSDYHSELNMSSLELGDSALYFCATTGATNTGELFFGEGSRLTVL.

By its share, this clonotype is medium-sized (0.01 to 0.1%). J is TRBJ1-2 and V is TRBV9; 7 nucleotides line up with TRBD1. The CDR3 extends over 15 amino acids. J gave up 1 base and V 4 bases, and 7 bases lay outside the gene matches. CDR1 is SGDLS and CDR2 is YYNGEE in the germline V gene. In DNA, the CDR3 is TGTGCCAGCAGCCCCGGGACAGTCTTTAACTATGGCTACACCTTC. As protein: CASSPGTVFNYGYTF.

This clonotype is categorized as medium-sized. The rearrangement links TRBV30 to TRBJ1-2; D is perhaps TRBD1 (5 bases). The germline V gene encodes CDR1 GTSNPN and CDR2 SVGIG (reference sequence). The CDR3 totals 12 residues. Trimming shortened V by 0 bases and J by 8 bases, and 10 bases separated the two germline ends. CDR3 loop: CAWSVWGGGYTF. CDR3 nucleotide sequence: TGTGCCTGGAGTGTCTGGGGCGGGGGCTACACCTTC.

By frequency in the sample, this clonotype is medium-sized. This chain joins TRBV19 and TRBJ2-1; D perhaps matches TRBD2 (6 bases). Between the trimmed V and J ends, which lost 6 bases and 5 bases, there was a span of 17 bases. Germline CDR1 LNHDA, CDR2 SQIVND (reference sequence). The CDR3 runs 15 residues. The CDR3 spells CASSGGTAGNNEQFF. The CDR3 DNA reads as TGTGCCAGTAGCGGGGGTACCGCGGGAAACAATGAGCAGTTCTTC.

The chain has TRBV6-1 and TRBJ2-1, with 7 bases fitting TRBD1. The CDR3 length is 14 residues. Per the germline V gene, CDR1 is MNHNS and CDR2 is SASEGT. V lost 4 bases to trimming and J lost 3 bases; unmatched junction nucleotides: 3. CDR3 nucleotides: TGTGCCAGCAGTGGACAGGGTGACTACAATGAGCAGTTCTTC. It codes for CASSGQGDYNEQFF.

By its share, this clonotype is medium-sized. The chain couples TRBV19 to TRBJ1-2, with 9 bases lining up with TRBD1. The CDR3 consists of 13 residues. Unmatched junction bases numbered 4, after V lost 9 bases and J lost 2 bases. Germline V gene data show CDR1 as LNHDA and CDR2 as SQIVND (reference sequence). As DNA, the CDR3 is TGTGCCAGCTCGGGACAGGGAAACTATGGCTACACCTTC. Its translation is CASSGQGNYGYTF.

The chain employs TRBV12-3 or TRBV12-4 and TRBJ2-7, with 10 bases that match TRBD2. V was pared by 6 bases and J by 2 bases, with 7 bases of the junction left unmatched. The CDR3 covers 15 residues. The DNA for the CDR3 is TGTGCCAGCAGACCAATAGCGGGAGGACCCTACGAGCAGTACTTC. Encoded protein: CASRPIAGGPYEQYF.

This clonotype is termed medium-sized. The chain employs TRBV15 and TRBJ2-2; unclear D gene. The CDR3 spans 15 residues. Trimming shortened V by 0 bases and J by 5 bases, and 10 bases separated the two germline ends. Germline loops: CDR1 LNHNV, CDR2 YYDKDF (reference sequence). DNA of the CDR3: TGTGCCACCAGCAGAGATCCCGGTTCAACCGGGGAGCTGTTTTTT. This encodes CATSRDPGSTGELFF.

This chain's CDR3 is CASSVLGTGSEKLFF. The CDR3 DNA follows: TGTGCCAGCAGCGTTTTGGGGACAGGGTCTGAAAAACTGTTTTTT. The chain couples TRBV28 to TRBJ1-4; 9 nucleotides align to TRBD1. The CDR3 loop spans 15 amino acids. With V trimmed by 6 bases and J by 7 bases, 9 bases remained unmatched. CDR1 and CDR2 (germline): MDHEN, SYDVKM.

This clonotype counts as large. The chain has TRBV19 and TRBJ1-1; D gene unclear. CDR1 and CDR2 from the germline V gene are LNHDA and SQIVND (reference sequence). V was shortened by 4 bases and J by 2 bases, with 11 bases between the two germline ends. The CDR3 is 14 amino acids. CDR3 DNA sequence: TGTGCCAGTAGTACCCGGTGGCTCAACACTGAAGCTTTCTTT. Amino acid sequence: CASSTRWLNTEAFF.

By share, this clonotype ranks as medium-sized (0.01 to 0.1%). The chain links TRBV27 to TRBJ1-6; no clear D gene. The CDR3 runs to 14 residues. Germline V lookup: CDR1 MNHEY, CDR2 SMNVEV (reference sequence). V was clipped by 2 bases and J by 5 bases, with 7 bases between them. The CDR3 sequence is CASSLKGDNSPLHF. Written as DNA, the CDR3 is TGTGCCAGCAGTTTAAAGGGAGATAATTCACCCCTCCACTTT.

A word on this clonotype: Possible read error: a much larger clone is one base away. The chain combines TRBV6-1 with TRBJ2-5; D tentatively fits TRBD1 or TRBD2 (6 bases each). Germline CDR1 is MNHNS and CDR2 is SASEGT. The CDR3 sequence is 14 residues long. The CDR3 is CASSEPGALENQYF. For the CDR3, the DNA is TGTGCCAGCAGTGAACCGGGGGCCCTAGAGAACCAGTACTTC.

Judged by abundance, this clonotype is medium-sized. This chain uses TRBV19 with TRBJ2-1, with TRBD2 identical over 11 bases. V dropped 4 bases and J dropped 9; count of bases not matched to a gene: 2. This CDR3 region has 13 residues. Germline loops: CDR1 LNHDA, CDR2 SQIVND (reference sequence). Here the CDR3 DNA reads TGTGCCAGTAGTACCCTAGCGGGGGGTGAGCAGTTCTTC. Its translation: CASSTLAGGEQFF.

There are a few counts of this clonotype. The chain links TRBV7-2 to TRBJ1-4; unclear D gene. The length of the CDR3 is 15 residues. Germline V lookup: CDR1 SGHTA, CDR2 FQGNSA. V was cut by 3 bases and J by 1 base, with 9 bases left in between. The CDR3 is CASSFSGVTNEKLFF. CDR3 sequence (DNA): TGTGCCAGCAGCTTCAGTGGGGTAACTAATGAAAAACTGTTTTTT.

As concerns this clonotype: With a much larger clone just one base away, this may be a read error. This chain connects TRBV7-9 to TRBJ1-6, with D tentatively TRBD1 (6 bases). CDR1 SEHNR and CDR2 FQNEAQ come from the germline V gene (reference sequence). This CDR3 comprises 14 residues. The CDR3 DNA reads as TGTGCCAGCAGCCAGGCGGCAGGGGTTTCACCCCCCCACTTT. This sequence encodes CASSQAAGVSPPHF.

This clonotype was detected ten times or more. The chain combines TRBV12-3 or TRBV12-4 with TRBJ1-6; 10 bases fit TRBD1. J gave up 6 bases and V 5 bases, and 13 bases lay outside the gene matches. The CDR3 loop spans 18 amino acids. The CDR3 DNA reads TGTGCCAGCAGTGGGACAGGGGTCGGCGAACTTACTAATTCACCCCTCCACTTT. Its protein is CASSGTGVGELTNSPLHF.

The CDR3 protein is CASSLAGGPVDTQYF. The CDR3 DNA is TGTGCCAGCAGCCTAGCCGGAGGGCCGGTAGATACGCAGTATTTT. The rearrangement links TRBV12-3 or TRBV12-4 to TRBJ2-3, with D perhaps matching TRBD2 (6 bases). Trimming took 6 bases from V and 5 from J, leaving 18 bases between them. There are 15 residues in the CDR3.

This chain joins TRBV9 and TRBJ2-2, with no clear D. Germline V gives CDR1 SGDLS, CDR2 YYNGEE. The V end was cut by 3 bases, the J end by 4 bases, with 13 bases between. The CDR3 sequence is 15 residues long. CDR3 in DNA: TGTGCCAGCAGCGCAAGACATAGCCCCACCGGGGAGCTGTTTTTT. Its protein is CASSARHSPTGELFF.

By frequency in the sample, this clonotype is medium-sized (0.01 to 0.1%). This chain uses TRBV14 with TRBJ1-2; D may be TRBD1 (6 bases). Germline lookup yields CDR1 SGHDN and CDR2 FVKESK. V dropped 4 bases and J dropped 4 bases, with 16 bases sitting between them. The CDR3 is 15 amino acids. The CDR3 sequence: CASSPGAGVPYGYTF. CDR3 nucleotide sequence: TGTGCCAGCAGCCCCGGAGCAGGGGTCCCCTATGGCTACACCTTC.

The J gene is TRBJ1-1, the V gene TRBV20-1, with D possibly matching TRBD1 (5 bases). Germline V gene lookup returns CDR1 DFQATT and CDR2 SNEGSKA (reference sequence). This CDR3 comprises 14 residues. Trimming left V 0 bases short and J 3 bases short, with 11 bases between. CDR3 DNA sequence: TGCAGTGCTAGAGAAGGGGCTGGGGACACTGAAGCTTTCTTT. Its protein is CSAREGAGDTEAFF.

This clonotype has just a few counts. CDR3 loop: CSTNPGGMGTDTQYF. The CDR3 region has the DNA TGCAGTACGAACCCCGGGGGCATGGGCACAGATACGCAGTATTTT. The chain employs TRBV20-1 and TRBJ2-3; D tentatively reads TRBD1 or TRBD2 (6 bases each). CDR1 and CDR2 from the germline V gene are DFQATT and SNEGSKA (reference sequence). The CDR3 is 15 amino acids. V shed 8 bases and J shed 1 base, with 19 bases lying between them.